These T cell receptor beta chains were read from a single sample in a study of blood T cells in healthy people across ages. A single record per CDR3 protein comes from TCRdb applying MiXCR to the 5' RACE reads. Here the sample spans 1.5 million or so distinct CDR3 sequences, roughly 43% being singletons. Source material: blood. The receptor set was obtained from a woman aged 18 to 35 in good health. Both conserved end residues are part of each CDR3. A D gene is named only where the DNA matches it firmly. Size tells how often a clone was seen (once, few, many) or the class of an expanded clone, and some rows leave it out.

>TRBJ2-1|.|.|TRBV9
TGTGCCGGCAGCCCGCGTACAGTTAAAAGCTCCTACAATGAGCAGTTCTTC
CAGSPRTVKSSYNEQFF
>TRBJ2-1|few|TRBD2|TRBV5-5
TGTGCCAGCAGCTTGGTACCCCCAGCGGGGGGGCTTAATGAGCAGTTCTTC
CASSLVPPAGGLNEQFF
>TRBJ2-3|once|.|TRBV15
TGTGCCACCAGCAGAGGGGAGGTAGACTTTAGCACAGATACGCAGTATTTT
CATSRGEVDFSTDTQYF
>TRBJ2-1|.|.|TRBV6-5
TGTGCCAGCAGCTATGCTAACCGGTACAATGAGCAGTTCTTC
CASSYANRYNEQFF
>TRBJ2-1|.|TRBD2|TRBV27
TGTGCCAGCAGTCCCACTAGCGGATACTCCTACAATGAGCAGTTCTTC
CASSPTSGYSYNEQFF
>TRBJ2-2|.|.|TRBV29-1
TGCAGCGTTGACGAGCTGAACACCGGGGAGCTGTTTTTT
CSVDELNTGELFF
>TRBJ2-1|.|.|TRBV7-9
TGTGCCAGCAGCTTAGTGGAGGCCTCCTACAATGAGCAGTTCTTC
CASSLVEASYNEQFF
>TRBJ2-3|.|TRBD1|TRBV27
TGTGCCAGCAGTTTCGGGACAGGGGCAAGCACAGATACGCAGTATTTT
CASSFGTGASTDTQYF
>TRBJ2-3|.|TRBD1|TRBV15
TGTGCCACCAGTTCGGGACAGTCTAGCACAGATACGCAGTATTTT
CATSSGQSSTDTQYF
>TRBJ1-2|.|.|TRBV20-1
TGCAGTGCTAGGGACGTCGTCGTTAACTATGGCTACACCTTC
CSARDVVVNYGYTF
>TRBJ1-6|few|.|TRBV7-2
TGTGCCAGCAGCTTTCGATTCGGGGGATATAATTCACCCCTCCACTTT
CASSFRFGGYNSPLHF